Detailed here is one TCR beta chain. Its antigen is not identified. The data stem from a study of identical twins. Findings of the study overall: The study found excess low generation probability among twin-shared out-of-frame alpha sequences. Insertions ran lower in abundant cord blood beta clonotypes, though not in memory repertoires.

Using its own MiXCR run on the 5' RACE reads, TCRdb lists one record per CDR3 protein. The sample records roughly 190,000 distinct CDR3 sequences, roughly 15% being singletons. This same sample was also taken into another study, of T cells expressing NK-cell markers. According to that study: Dominant NKG2C+ clonotypes made up about 1.0-7.0% of CD8+ T cells in roughly six donors. Once again these clonotypes came out on top in the CD3+CD56-NKG2C+ fraction of several donors.

The sample consisted of CD8+ T cells sorted from blood. The receptor was isolated from a young woman in good health.

The CDR3 loop reads CSARELAGEAGELFF. The DNA of the CDR3 is TGCAGTGCTAGAGAGCTAGCGGGAGAAGCCGGGGAGCTGTTTTTT. The chain couples TRBV20-1 to TRBJ2-2; TRBD2 matches at 10 bases. Trimming removed 0 bases from V and 6 bases from J; junction bases left unmatched: 4. In germline, CDR1 is DFQATT, CDR2 SNEGSKA (reference sequence). The CDR3 consists of 15 residues.